This section outlines one T cell receptor (beta chain) sequence together with its context. What this receptor recognizes is not known. Qualities for individual bases were not recorded, and no much larger clone is one base off. TCR CDR3 regions were amplified from genomic DNA by multiplex PCR using the deep immunoSEQ assay. Genomic DNA extracted from each cell subset was distributed evenly over all wells of several immunoSEQ 96-well plates, and each plate served as one replicate. For sorted subsets, each replicate PCR was loaded with roughly 190 ng genomic DNA, equivalent to 25,000 to 35,000 T cell genomes. The purified libraries were quantified using a Qubit 3.0 fluorometer, sized with a Bioanalyzer 2100, and then quantified again using the KAPA Library Quantification kit. Every immunoSEQ 96-well plate was sequenced on a separate single-read 150-cycle Illumina NextSeq 550 flow cell. As for the authors' bioinformatics: Because the immunoSEQ output held only junctional sequences and lacked quality scores, the filtering could not match the filtering applied to full-length reads. To assign V/J genes and CDR3, sequences were annotated against IMGT germline references using PyIR, a Python wrapper for IgBLAST v1.9. Reads were removed for weak V/J assignments (E-value above 1e-6), missing CDR3, stop codons, out-of-frame junctions, or ambiguous translated residues. V3J clonotypes were defined as sequences sharing the same inferred V gene, J gene, and CDR3 amino acid sequence. The percentage overlap between two repertoires was calculated by dividing the number of shared unique clonotypes by the size of the smaller repertoire. Three approaches were used to assess repertoire richness: RTK rarefaction, the Chao1 estimator, and Recon v2.1 estimates of unobserved clonotypes. For all TCRbeta clonotypes obtained by the gDNA method from a handful of donors, generation probabilities were computed with OLGA. TCRdb obtained this table from immuneACCESS and retained in-frame rearrangements with V and J assigned. These tables miss some clones; where compared with another copy, unresolved V genes account for less than half of the shortfall, and the remainder is unexplained. Clone size and the V and J calls come from that table; the DNA yielded D and trimming. This sample gives about 1 million clones in total; roughly 80% of them show up just once. In total, the top ten clones hold roughly 1.4% of the sample.

These data belong to a study of shared clonotypes between healthy human individuals (TCRdb year 2020). Broadly, across the study: The cohort included a few men and two women between 18 and 49 years of age. For each donor, three plates each were used for CD4 naive and CD4 memory, two plates were used for CD8 naive, and one plate was used for CD8 memory. The study deeply sequenced blood TCR repertoires of several healthy adults to estimate repertoire size and the extent of clonotype sharing between individuals. To increase sequencing depth and limit assay-specific biases, different laboratories used diverse techniques to prepare libraries and sequence TCR repertoires. Between about 0.94 and 8.9 billion PBMCs per donor were obtained by leukapheresis.

The V end loses 0 bases and the J end loses 1 base, and a stretch of 11 bases separates them. For CDR1 and CDR2, the germline V gene lists SGDLS and YYNGEE. The CDR3 runs 15 residues from the cysteine to the phenylalanine. Kept here is only the CDR3 DNA, which spans 45 bases and is read in frame from base 1. The donors were healthy, HIV-negative adults who had no recently reported acute infections or vaccinations. Every donor was a Caucasian adult living in Nashville, Tennessee, USA. Magnetic negative selection was used to enrich CD4+ T cells, after which naive cells were positively selected on CD45RA and the negative fraction became the memory subset. Blood was collected by leukapheresis, and PBMCs were isolated by Ficoll-Histopaque density gradient centrifugation and then cryopreserved in liquid nitrogen vapor phase. Analytical flow cytometry was used to check the purity and quantity of each magnetically sorted T cell population. From each sorted fraction, genomic DNA was isolated and quantified by UV absorbance on a Nanodrop 2000c.

The research as a whole found: Naive subsets generally had larger estimated clonotype richness than memory subsets. Only blood was sampled, and tissue TCR repertoires likely differ from those in blood. The small number of donors limited the genetic and exposure-history diversity represented. Across a handful of donors, about 5.2% of naive CD4, more than 3% of naive CD8, about 2% of memory CD4, and approximately 0.4% of memory CD8 clonotypes were shared. Pairwise subsampling led to the expectation that sequencing depth would affect the degree of clonotype sharing among donors. Even with the large sequencing depth, rarefaction of the sorted-subset datasets indicated that sequencing was incomplete. Clonotypes shared by all four sorted-subset donors showed higher generation probabilities than non-shared clonotypes.

The clonotype was recovered from a man younger than 35 in good health. What was sequenced was memory CD4+ T cells sorted from blood. Read against the paper, the sample's cell subset or site label means: CD45RA-negative fraction. The receptor chain draws on TRBV9 and TRBJ2-7; the D gene is possibly TRBD1 or TRBD2, with 6 bases matching each. Here is the DNA: TGTGCCAGCAGCGTAGACGCGGGGACATCCTACGAGCAGTACTTC. This is translated as CASSVDAGTSYEQYF.